Below, 23 T cell receptor beta chains from the same sample are listed, as sequenced in a study of blood T cell repertoires in COVID-19. The data were produced by immunoSEQ multiplex PCR, yet TCRdb's version contains in-frame clones alone and is incomplete. The repertoire holds roughly 500,000 clones, with roughly nine tenths as singletons. The sequenced material came from peripheral blood. These receptors came from a young man with COVID-19, enrolled during active disease.

The rearrangement joins TRBV7-6 to TRBJ2-3; D remains unclear. V shed 3 bases and J shed 3 bases, with 10 bases lying between them. This CDR3 comprises 14 residues. Looked up from germline, CDR1 is SGHVS and CDR2 is FNYEAQ. The CDR3 region has the DNA TGTGCCAGCAGCTTCCCTGCAGGAACAGATACGCAGTATTTT. It specifies CASSFPAGTDTQYF.

The chain joins TRBV7-9 to TRBJ2-1; TRBD2 matches 8 bases. Germline CDR1 and CDR2: SEHNR and FQNEAQ (reference sequence). The CDR3 is 17 residues long. V was clipped by 5 bases and J by 5 bases; unmatched bases: 14. CDR3 residues: CASSHLLTGGLDNEQFF. The CDR3 nucleotides are TGTGCCAGCAGCCACCTCTTGACGGGGGGGCTGGACAATGAGCAGTTCTTC.

This clone was observed a few times. The CDR3 reads CASSSTGVSLQYF. The CDR3 nucleotides read TGTGCCAGCAGCTCGACTGGTGTTTCCCTGCAGTACTTC. The chain recombines TRBV7-9 with TRBJ2-7; D not resolved. This CDR3 contains 13 residues. Germline CDR1 is SEHNR and CDR2 is FQNEAQ (reference sequence). Trimming took 4 bases from V and 9 from J, leaving 16 bases between them.

J is TRBJ2-5 and V is TRBV13; 9 bases line up with TRBD1. In germline, CDR1 is PRHDT, CDR2 FYEKMQ (reference sequence). The CDR3 consists of 16 residues. Trimming removed 5 bases from V and 5 bases from J; junction bases left unmatched: 12. This chain's CDR3 is CASSLRGQGQGETQYF. CDR3 nucleotides: TGTGCCAGCAGCCTTCGGGGACAGGGTCAGGGGGAGACCCAGTACTTC.

In the case of this clone: Other DNA sequences from this sample encode an identical CDR3 as well. The chain joins TRBV19 to TRBJ1-5, with D perhaps matching TRBD1 (5 bases). This CDR3 comprises 15 residues. Trimming removed 5 bases at V and 0 bases at J, with 11 bases between. Germline CDR1 reads LNHDA; CDR2 reads SQIVND (reference sequence). The CDR3 DNA follows: TGTGCCAGTAGTCCAGGGCATAATAGCAATCAGCCCCAGCATTTT. Translation gives CASSPGHNSNQPQHF.

This chain links TRBV7-2 with TRBJ1-3; D is unclear. V dropped 3 bases and J dropped 7 bases, with 22 bases sitting between them. CDR3 length: 17 amino acids. Germline V gene data show CDR1 as SGHTA and CDR2 as FQGNSA. This CDR3 is CASSFPSPNPLRNTIYF. As DNA, the CDR3 is TGTGCCAGCAGCTTTCCCAGCCCTAACCCGCTCAGGAACACCATATATTTT.

The chain carries TRBV18 and TRBJ2-3; D is ambiguous. From germline, CDR1 is KGHSH and CDR2 LQKENI. Trimming removed 6 bases at V and 1 base at J, with 8 bases between. The CDR3 sequence is 13 residues long. The DNA of the CDR3 is TGTGCCAGCTCCGACACGGGCACAGATACGCAGTATTTT. Its protein product is CASSDTGTDTQYF.

This chain uses TRBV19 with TRBJ1-1; 9 bases agree with TRBD1. V gave up 3 bases and J gave up 4 bases; unmatched junction bases: 6. The CDR3 length is 15 residues. Germline CDR1 reads LNHDA; CDR2 reads SQIVND (reference sequence). The CDR3 nucleotides are TGTGCCAGTAGTATGGGGACAGGGTTGGGCACTGAAGCTTTCTTT. It translates to CASSMGTGLGTEAFF. The full variable domain, completed using reference TRBV19 and TRBJ1-1, is DGGITQSPKYLFRKEGQNVTLSCEQNLNHDAMYWYRQDPGQGLRLIYYSQIVNDFQKGDIAEGYSVSREKKESFPLTVTSAQKNPTAFYLCASSMGTGLGTEAFFGQGTRLTVV.

V gene TRBV9 combines with J gene TRBJ1-2; 7 bases align to TRBD1. CDR3 length: 13 residues. The V gene's germline CDR1 is SGDLS and CDR2 YYNGEE. V lost 0 bases and J lost 6; bases outside the gene matches: 2. The CDR3 sequence: CASSVEGADGYTF. The CDR3 DNA sequence: TGTGCCAGCAGCGTAGAGGGGGCGGATGGCTACACCTTC.

The chain has TRBV5-8 and TRBJ2-3; D uncertain. V shed 4 bases and J shed 0 bases, with 24 bases lying between them. Germline values: CDR1 SGHTS, CDR2 YDEGEE. This CDR3 has 19 residues. The CDR3, as DNA: TGTGCCAGCAGCCTTACTATGATCTTAGGTACCTTTAGCACAGATACGCAGTATTTT. Protein sequence: CASSLTMILGTFSTDTQYF.

The chain couples TRBV2 to TRBJ1-4; a weak D match, TRBD1 (5 bases). The CDR3 sequence is 15 residues long. From germline, CDR1 is SNHLY and CDR2 FYNNEI. Trimming stripped 1 base from V and 4 bases from J, with 10 bases between. The CDR3 DNA is TGTGCCAGCAGTGAAGGTGGGGACTTTAATGAAAAACTGTTTTTT. This codes for CASSEGGDFNEKLFF.

The chain couples TRBV6-5 to TRBJ1-1; D uncertain. V gave up 4 bases and J gave up 0 bases, with 6 bases separating them. The V gene's germline CDR1 is MNHEY and CDR2 SVGAGI. The CDR3 has 13 amino acids. The DNA for the CDR3 is TGTGCCAGCAGTTTCCAGGTGAACACTGAAGCTTTCTTT. Translating it yields CASSFQVNTEAFF.

The DNA for the CDR3 is TGCAGCGTTGTTTTGGTAGAGTACTACGAGCAGTACTTC. Translating gives CSVVLVEYYEQYF. This sequence joins TRBV29-1 and TRBJ2-7; D is unresolved. V lost 4 bases and J 3 bases, leaving 13 bases between the germline ends. Germline V gene data show CDR1 as SQVTM and CDR2 as ANQGSEA. CDR3 size: 13 residues.

The chain recombines TRBV12-3 or TRBV12-4 with TRBJ1-2; 7 bases are shared with TRBD1. The CDR3 is 13 amino acids. Unmatched junction bases numbered 5, after V lost 3 bases and J lost 7 bases. The CDR3 is CASSLLAGGGYTF. The CDR3 DNA sequence: TGTGCCAGCAGTTTGTTAGCAGGGGGTGGCTACACCTTC.

CDR3 nucleotide sequence: TGTGCCAGCAGCAAGAGAGCGGGAGTAATCTACAATGAGCAGTTCTTC. This codes for CASSKRAGVIYNEQFF. The chain recombines TRBV14 with TRBJ2-1; 8 positions agree with TRBD2. V dropped 5 bases and J dropped 3; count of bases not matched to a gene: 9. CDR1 is SGHDN and CDR2 is FVKESK in the germline V gene. The CDR3 consists of 16 residues.

CDR3 in amino acids: CATSRDGTGETDTQYF. The CDR3 coding sequence is TGTGCCACCAGCAGAGACGGGACAGGGGAAACAGATACGCAGTATTTT. The rearrangement uses TRBV15 and TRBJ2-3; TRBD1 agrees at 10 bases. Germline CDR1 and CDR2: LNHNV and YYDKDF (reference sequence). This CDR3 region has 16 residues. V lost 0 bases and J lost 3; bases outside the gene matches: 3. The full variable domain, completed using reference TRBV15 and TRBJ2-3, is DAMVIQNPRYQVTQFGKPVTLSCSQTLNHNVMYWYQQKSSQAPKLLFHYYDKDFNNEADTPDNFQSRRPNTSFCFLDIRSPGLGDTAMYLCATSRDGTGETDTQYFGPGTRLTVL.

The chain has TRBV13 and TRBJ2-3; 12 positions agree with TRBD2. With V trimmed by 5 bases and J by 9 bases, 12 bases remained unmatched. The germline gives CDR1 PRHDT, CDR2 FYEKMQ (reference sequence). The CDR3 has 16 amino acids. This CDR3 reads CASSAALAGGAGTQYF. CDR3 DNA sequence: TGTGCCAGCAGCGCTGCTCTAGCGGGAGGGGCAGGCACGCAGTATTTT.

This chain joins TRBV19 and TRBJ2-7; possibly TRBD1 for D (5 bases). In germline, CDR1 is LNHDA, CDR2 SQIVND (reference sequence). V lost 3 bases to trimming and J lost 4 bases, with 10 bases between them. The CDR3 spans 13 residues. Here the CDR3 DNA reads TGTGCCAGTAGTATGGGCAGGGTTTACGAGCAGTACTTC. Its translation: CASSMGRVYEQYF.

J is TRBJ1-1 and V is TRBV3-1 (or the pseudogene TRBV3-2), with D possibly being TRBD1 (5 bases). Germline V CDR1 and CDR2: LGHDT, YNNKEL (reference sequence). The CDR3 has 16 residues. V lost 5 bases and J lost 2, with 18 bases in between. The CDR3 DNA sequence: TGTGCCAGCAGCACTCGGACAAGCAACGGAAACACTGAAGCTTTCTTT. Protein sequence: CASSTRTSNGNTEAFF.

This clone was seen only once. The rearrangement links TRBV9 to TRBJ2-3; the D is unclear. V lost 0 bases to trimming and J lost 6 bases, with 8 bases between them. The CDR3 has 13 amino acids. The germline V gene encodes CDR1 SGDLS and CDR2 YYNGEE. CDR3 nucleotide sequence: TGTGCCAGCAGCGTAGTAGATCCCGATACGCAGTATTTT. This sequence encodes CASSVVDPDTQYF.

The V and J genes are TRBV12-3 or TRBV12-4 and TRBJ1-2; 7 bases line up with TRBD1. Trimming took 6 bases from V and 10 from J; bases not matched to a gene: 8. There are 12 residues in the CDR3. The CDR3 protein is CASSQRQGLYTF. The CDR3 coding sequence is TGTGCCAGCAGCCAAAGACAGGGACTCTACACCTTC.

The chain links TRBV5-8 to TRBJ2-3; D gene uncertain. This CDR3 region has 14 residues. Between the trimmed V and J ends, which lost 4 bases and 1 base, there was a span of 10 bases. Germline V CDR1 and CDR2: SGHTS, YDEGEE. The CDR3 sequence: CASSPRGGTDTQYF. The CDR3 DNA reads as TGTGCCAGCAGCCCACGCGGAGGCACAGATACGCAGTATTTT.

Only a few counts were recorded for this clone. In DNA, the CDR3 is TGTGCCAGCAGCCCCGGGGGTGATAGTGGCTACACCTTC. Translating gives CASSPGGDSGYTF. This chain connects TRBV3-1 (or the pseudogene TRBV3-2) to TRBJ1-2, with D perhaps matching TRBD1 (5 bases). The CDR3 totals 13 residues. CDR1 LGHDT and CDR2 YNNKEL come from the germline V gene (reference sequence). Trimming removed 4 bases from V and 7 bases from J, with 13 bases in between.